The 5 T cell receptor beta chains below were found in one sample sequenced in a study of CD8 T cells in Susac syndrome. Reverse transcription of roughly 0.5 to 1 ug RNA used random hexamers. In TCRdb, the immunoSEQ multiplex PCR reads were re-called with MiXCR into one record per CDR3 protein. The sample records 200,000 to 300,000 distinct CDR3 sequences, around 96% being singletons. The sample taken for sequencing was CD4+ T cells from PBMCs. These receptors originate from a human donor with Susac syndrome.

V is TRBV5-1 and J is TRBJ2-7, with 10 bases fitting TRBD1. With 4 bases clipped from V and 5 bases from J, the junction kept 9 bases outside the gene matches. The germline gives CDR1 SGHRS, CDR2 YFSETQ. This CDR3 is 15 amino acids long. CDR3 in DNA: TGCGCCAGCAGCCGGACAGGGGGTCGACCCCACGAGCAGTACTTC. Its translation: CASSRTGGRPHEQYF. The variable domain in full, with the rest retrieved from reference TRBV5-1 and TRBJ2-7, is KAGVTQTPRYLIKTRGQQVTLSCSPISGHRSVSWYQQTPGQGLQFLFEYFSETQRNKGNFPGRFSGRQFSNSRSEMNVSTLELGDSALYLCASSRTGGRPHEQYFGPGTRLTVT.

The J gene is TRBJ2-1, the V gene TRBV29-1; D is tentatively TRBD1 or TRBD2 (5 bases each). This CDR3 is 14 amino acids long. Germline V gene lookup returns CDR1 SQVTM and CDR2 ANQGSEA. V was pared by 7 bases and J by 2 bases, with 15 bases between. The CDR3 spells CSASRGTAYNEQFF. CDR3 coding DNA: TGCAGCGCGTCCCGAGGGACCGCCTACAATGAGCAGTTCTTC.

The V call is TRBV7-2, the J call TRBJ2-1, with TRBD2 identical over 9 bases. There are 15 residues in the CDR3. The V gene's germline CDR1 is SGHTA and CDR2 FQGNSA. V dropped 2 bases and J dropped 15; count of bases not matched to a gene: 14. The DNA for the CDR3 is TGTGCCAGCAGCTTACTTACATCCGGGACTAGCCAGCTGTTCTTC. The encoded protein is CASSLLTSGTSQLFF.

The gene calls are TRBV10-3 and TRBJ2-7; 9 nucleotides align to TRBD2. Germline CDR1 and CDR2: ENHRY and SYGVKD. The CDR3 sequence is 14 residues long. V shed 2 bases, J shed 3 bases, and the junction held 2 bases outside the gene matches. CDR3 bases: TGTGCCATCAGTGAGGTAGCGGGAGTCTACGAGCAGTACTTC. Translation gives CAISEVAGVYEQYF.

The chain uses TRBV3-1 and TRBJ2-7; TRBD2 might be the D (6 bases). CDR1 and CDR2 (germline): LGHDT, YNNKEL (reference sequence). Trimming removed 4 bases from V and 3 bases from J, with 13 bases in between. The CDR3 consists of 14 residues. CDR3 in DNA: TGTGCCAGCAGCCCCAGGACTAATTACTACGAGCAGTACTTC. This sequence encodes CASSPRTNYYEQYF.